These 32 T cell receptor beta chains were sequenced from one sample in a study of blood T cell repertoires in COVID-19. Repertoires were generated with immunoSEQ multiplex PCR, while TCRdb's copy carries only in-frame clones and drops some. The sample has roughly 57,000 clones, around 87% seen once. Sequences were obtained from peripheral blood. These receptors were taken from a woman aged 55 to 70 with COVID-19, enrolled during active disease.

The gene calls are TRBV6-6 and TRBJ1-6; TRBD1 might be the D (6 bases). The CDR3 spans 13 residues. Germline V gene sequence: CDR1 MNHNY, CDR2 SVGAGI (reference sequence). Trimming left V 6 bases short and J 10 bases short, with 13 bases between. The CDR3 DNA sequence: TGTGCCAGCAGAAGGACAGAGACATCACCCCTCCACTTT. Its translation: CASRRTETSPLHF.

The chain uses TRBV18 and TRBJ1-2, with D maybe TRBD1 (5 bases). V was clipped by 3 bases and J by 5 bases, with 13 bases between them. In germline, CDR1 is KGHSH, CDR2 LQKENI. The CDR3 length is 14 residues. CDR3 sequence reads: CASSPRQTLYGYTF. Written as DNA, the CDR3 is TGTGCCAGCTCACCCCGACAGACCCTATATGGCTACACCTTC.

The chain links TRBV28 to TRBJ1-2; no reliable D call. V lost 3 bases to trimming and J lost 8 bases, with 22 bases between them. This CDR3 region has 16 residues. Germline CDR1 reads MDHEN; CDR2 reads SYDVKM. The CDR3 bases are TGTGCCAGCAGTTTGTTTCGGCGGCGAGTTGAGTACGGCTACACCTTC. Its translation is CASSLFRRRVEYGYTF.

The CDR3 loop reads CAWTTSGQAANTEAFF. Here the CDR3 DNA reads TGTGCCTGGACCACATCCGGGCAAGCGGCGAACACTGAAGCTTTCTTT. The J gene is TRBJ1-1, the V gene TRBV30, with unresolved D. CDR1 and CDR2 (germline): GTSNPN, SVGIG (reference sequence). The CDR3 is made up of 16 amino acids. V shed 4 bases and J shed 1 base, with 19 bases lying between them.

This chain uses TRBV19 with TRBJ2-3; 7 bases align to TRBD2. The J segment lost 0 bases and the V segment lost 5 bases, leaving 5 bases of the junction unmatched. Germline V CDR1 and CDR2: LNHDA, SQIVND (reference sequence). The CDR3 runs 15 residues. The CDR3 sequence is CASSGLEASTDTQYF. The CDR3 DNA reads as TGTGCCAGTAGTGGACTAGAGGCAAGCACAGATACGCAGTATTTT.

J is TRBJ2-7 and V is TRBV6-2 or TRBV6-3; 8 bases map to TRBD2. Per germline, CDR1 MNHEY and CDR2 SVGEGT. V shed 2 bases, J shed 3 bases, and the junction held 12 bases outside the gene matches. The CDR3 has 17 residues. The DNA of the CDR3 is TGTGCCAGCAGTTACCTACCCTCACTAGCGGTTTACTACGAGCAGTACTTC. Translating gives CASSYLPSLAVYYEQYF.

The chain combines TRBV6-6 with TRBJ2-1; unclear D gene. Trimming removed 0 bases from V and 6 bases from J, with 9 bases in between. The CDR3 has 14 residues. Germline CDR1 reads MNHNY; CDR2 reads SVGAGI (reference sequence). The CDR3 reads CASSYSELRNEQFF. DNA for the CDR3: TGTGCCAGCAGTTACTCAGAACTACGCAATGAGCAGTTCTTC.

The chain couples TRBV9 to TRBJ2-7, with 8 bases that match TRBD2. The CDR3 runs to 16 residues. V shed 2 bases, J shed 4 bases, and the junction held 11 bases outside the gene matches. Per germline, CDR1 SGDLS and CDR2 YYNGEE. The CDR3: CASSVSGGVDSYEQYF. DNA for the CDR3: TGTGCCAGCAGCGTCTCCGGGGGGGTAGACAGTTACGAGCAGTACTTC.

The chain links TRBV2 to TRBJ1-5; weak D call: TRBD1 (6 bases). Trimming cost V 4 bases and J 4 bases, with 8 bases left between them. Germline V gene data show CDR1 as SNHLY and CDR2 as FYNNEI. This CDR3 has 13 amino acids. This CDR3 reads CASSVDRNQPQHF. The CDR3, as DNA: TGTGCCAGCAGTGTCGACAGGAATCAGCCCCAGCATTTT.

The rearrangement uses TRBV6-5 and TRBJ2-7; the match to TRBD2 covers 13 bases. Germline values: CDR1 MNHEY, CDR2 SVGAGI. The CDR3 is made up of 15 amino acids. Losses at the gene ends were 6 bases for V and 6 bases for J; bases not matched to a gene: 8. Here the CDR3 DNA reads TGTGCCAGCAGCACAACTAGCGGGAGGGCCCCCGAGCAGTACTTC. Translation gives CASSTTSGRAPEQYF.

J is TRBJ1-2 and V is TRBV5-1, with 8 bases fitting TRBD1. The CDR3 length is 14 residues. V lost 0 bases, J lost 7 bases, and 5 bases stayed unmatched. Germline lookup yields CDR1 SGHRS and CDR2 YFSETQ. The CDR3 bases are TGCGCCAGCAGCTTGGTGTCAGGGGGCTCTGGCTACACCTTC. It yields the protein CASSLVSGGSGYTF.

A single count supports this clone. This chain connects TRBV7-2 to TRBJ2-1, with TRBD2 matching over 15 bases. Trimming cost V 10 bases and J 5 bases; bases outside gene matches: 9. The V gene's germline CDR1 is SGHTA and CDR2 FQGNSA. The CDR3 is made up of 16 amino acids. The CDR3 DNA is TGTGCCATTCGGACTAGCGGGAGGGCCGTGAACAATGAGCAGTTCTTC. Translated: CAIRTSGRAVNNEQFF.

This rearrangement joins TRBV27 to TRBJ1-4; no firm D call. The CDR3 extends over 13 amino acids. Germline values: CDR1 MNHEY, CDR2 SMNVEV (reference sequence). V was shortened by 1 base and J by 6 bases, with 6 bases between the two germline ends. This CDR3 reads CASSLFFYEKLFF. The DNA for the CDR3 is TGTGCCAGCAGTTTATTCTTTTATGAAAAACTGTTTTTT.

This rearrangement joins TRBV6-5 to TRBJ2-1; 7 nucleotides line up with TRBD1. This CDR3 is 14 amino acids long. Germline CDR1 reads MNHEY; CDR2 reads SVGAGI. The V segment lost 6 bases and the J segment 8 bases; nucleotides outside the gene matches: 10. CDR3 bases: TGTGCCAGCAGGGCCGGGACAGATAGGGATGAGCAGTTCTTC. Its translation: CASRAGTDRDEQFF.

In DNA, the CDR3 is TGCAGCGTTGTACTAGCGGGAGATCCCTACGAGCAGTACTTC. Translated: CSVVLAGDPYEQYF. The chain links TRBV29-1 to TRBJ2-7; 11 bases are a match to TRBD2. This CDR3 spans 14 amino acids. Per the germline V gene, CDR1 is SQVTM and CDR2 is ANQGSEA. The J segment lost 2 bases and the V segment lost 4 bases, leaving 4 bases of the junction unmatched.

This rearrangement joins TRBV20-1 to TRBJ2-6; D possibly corresponds to TRBD2 (6 bases). The CDR3 is 14 residues long. The V and J ends lost 3 bases and 4 bases respectively, with 10 bases between them. Germline V CDR1 and CDR2: DFQATT, SNEGSKA (reference sequence). The chain's CDR3 is CSASRAGGANVLTF. The CDR3 DNA reads TGCAGTGCTAGTCGGGCGGGAGGGGCCAACGTCCTGACTTTC.

V usage is TRBV19 and J usage is TRBJ2-7; the D gene is possibly TRBD1 (6 bases). CDR1 is LNHDA, CDR2 SQIVND, per germline (reference sequence). CDR3 length equals 13 residues. V was clipped by 5 bases and J by 5 bases, with 13 bases between them. The CDR3 coding sequence is TGTGCCAGTAGTGTGTCGGACAGAAACGAGCAGTACTTC. It translates to CASSVSDRNEQYF. Full variable domain (outside the CDR3, taken from reference TRBV19 and TRBJ2-7): DGGITQSPKYLFRKEGQNVTLSCEQNLNHDAMYWYRQDPGQGLRLIYYSQIVNDFQKGDIAEGYSVSREKKESFPLTVTSAQKNPTAFYLCASSVSDRNEQYFGPGTRLTVT.

The V gene is TRBV6-5, the J gene TRBJ2-1; D gene uncertain. Germline assignment: CDR1 MNHEY and CDR2 SVGAGI. The length of the CDR3 is 13 residues. The germline V and J ends were trimmed by 5 bases and 4 bases, with 9 bases remaining between them. CDR3 residues: CASSQRLYNEQFF. The DNA for the CDR3 is TGTGCCAGCAGTCAGCGACTTTACAATGAGCAGTTCTTC.

J is TRBJ2-1 and V is TRBV10-1; the match to TRBD2 covers 12 bases. Per germline, CDR1 WNHNN and CDR2 SYGVQD (reference sequence). The CDR3 sequence is 16 residues long. V lost 4 bases to trimming and J lost 4 bases; unmatched junction nucleotides: 5. The CDR3 reads CASSGRTSGTYNEQFF. CDR3 coding DNA: TGCGCCAGCAGTGGTCGGACTAGCGGGACGTACAATGAGCAGTTCTTC.

The chain couples TRBV5-1 to TRBJ2-7; TRBD2 matches at 9 bases. J gave up 0 bases and V 3 bases, and 4 bases lay outside the gene matches. The CDR3 is 15 amino acids. The germline V gene has CDR1 SGHRS and CDR2 YFSETQ. The CDR3 spells CASSSGLADSYEQYF. The CDR3 nucleotides are TGCGCCAGCAGCTCGGGACTAGCAGACTCCTACGAGCAGTACTTC.

The V call is TRBV18, the J call TRBJ1-3; 9 nucleotides align to TRBD1. V lost 3 bases, J lost 4 bases, and 4 bases stayed unmatched. Germline V gene lookup returns CDR1 KGHSH and CDR2 LQKENI. The CDR3 loop spans 15 amino acids. CDR3 sequence reads: CASSPPGTGGNTIYF. CDR3 nucleotide sequence: TGTGCCAGCTCACCGCCGGGGACAGGGGGAAACACCATATATTTT.

This chain links TRBV19 with TRBJ2-1, with D uncertain. Germline V lookup: CDR1 LNHDA, CDR2 SQIVND (reference sequence). V lost 3 bases and J lost 9, with 9 bases in between. This CDR3 region has 12 residues. CDR3 sequence (DNA): TGTGCCAGTAGTATCTTCTCGGGTGAGCAGTTCTTC. This gives the protein CASSIFSGEQFF.

J is TRBJ2-1 and V is TRBV10-3; possible D gene TRBD2, 5 bases. Germline V gene data show CDR1 as ENHRY and CDR2 as SYGVKD. V was cut by 4 bases and J by 5 bases, with 18 bases left in between. This CDR3 comprises 16 residues. The CDR3 DNA reads TGTGCCATCAGTGGAGGGAGCAAAGGCTGGAACAATGAGCAGTTCTTC. Translated, it gives CAISGGSKGWNNEQFF.

This chain links TRBV5-4 with TRBJ2-5; D perhaps matches TRBD2 (5 bases). Germline V gene data show CDR1 as SGHNT and CDR2 as YYREEE (reference sequence). Trimming removed 0 bases from V and 1 base from J, with 10 bases in between. The CDR3 loop spans 15 amino acids. CDR3 bases: TGTGCCAGCAGCTTGGAATTGAGCGGCCAAGAGACCCAGTACTTC. This sequence encodes CASSLELSGQETQYF.

Only a few counts were recorded for this clone. The genes are TRBV7-6 and TRBJ2-1, with D maybe TRBD1 (6 bases). CDR3 length: 16 residues. CDR1 and CDR2 from the germline V gene are SGHVS and FNYEAQ. V was trimmed by 5 bases and J by 10 bases, leaving 24 bases between them. The CDR3 reads CASSQTLGASGEEQFF. In DNA form, the CDR3 reads TGTGCCAGCAGCCAGACTTTAGGAGCTTCAGGGGAAGAGCAGTTCTTC.

In its sample, this clone was seen a few times. The CDR3 DNA is TGTGCCATCAGTCCTAACAATCAGCCCCAGCATTTT. Its protein is CAISPNNQPQHF. V usage is TRBV10-3 and J usage is TRBJ1-5; unclear D gene. V lost 5 bases and J 3 bases, leaving 5 bases between the germline ends. Germline assignment: CDR1 ENHRY and CDR2 SYGVKD. The CDR3 covers 12 residues.

The rearrangement uses TRBV4-1 and TRBJ1-2; 7 nucleotides align to TRBD1. This CDR3 has 13 amino acids. Unmatched junction bases numbered 2, after V lost 3 bases and J lost 4 bases. Per germline, CDR1 MGHRA and CDR2 YSYEKL. The CDR3 protein is CASSQGQTYGYTF. The CDR3 nucleotides read TGCGCCAGCAGCCAGGGACAGACCTATGGCTACACCTTC.

The V gene is TRBV5-4, the J gene TRBJ1-2, with 7 bases fitting TRBD1. Germline trimming cut 2 bases from V and 1 base from J; bases unmatched to any gene: 8. The germline V gene encodes CDR1 SGHNT and CDR2 YYREEE (reference sequence). CDR3 length: 16 amino acids. The CDR3 reads CASSFGQAVGNYGYTF. CDR3 DNA: TGTGCCAGCAGCTTTGGACAGGCGGTGGGTAACTATGGCTACACCTTC.

The V call is TRBV5-5, the J call TRBJ1-4; D possibly corresponds to TRBD1 (5 bases). The CDR3 sequence is 16 residues long. V lost 4 bases, J lost 5 bases, and 18 bases lay in between. Germline assignment: CDR1 SGHKS and CDR2 YYEKEE (reference sequence). The CDR3 coding sequence is TGTGCCAGCAGCCCAACCGGGGGGACTCAGAATGAAAAACTGTTTTTT. Protein sequence: CASSPTGGTQNEKLFF.

This clone was seen only once. The rearrangement links TRBV5-5 to TRBJ2-2; the match to TRBD2 covers 8 bases. The CDR3 is made up of 16 amino acids. Trimming cost V 4 bases and J 6 bases; bases outside gene matches: 11. Looked up from germline, CDR1 is SGHKS and CDR2 is YYEKEE (reference sequence). This CDR3 is CASSISTGTRSGELFF. The DNA for the CDR3 is TGTGCCAGCAGCATCAGCACCGGGACTAGATCCGGGGAGCTGTTTTTT.

The rearrangement uses TRBV12-5 and TRBJ2-2; the D gene is possibly TRBD2 (5 bases). Germline CDR1 and CDR2: LGHNT and FRNRAP. Trimming cost V 4 bases and J 2 bases, with 14 bases left between them. The length of the CDR3 is 16 residues. CDR3 nucleotide sequence: TGTGCTAGTGGTTCCATCCCCGGGATAAACACCGGGGAGCTGTTTTTT. Its protein product is CASGSIPGINTGELFF.

The V call is TRBV30, the J call TRBJ1-1; D remains ambiguous. The germline V gene encodes CDR1 GTSNPN and CDR2 SVGIG (reference sequence). The V end lost 5 bases, the J end lost 4 bases, and 11 bases lay between the germline ends. CDR3 length: 12 residues. This CDR3 reads CAWLRASTEAFF. In DNA, the CDR3 is TGTGCCTGGTTGAGAGCATCCACTGAAGCTTTCTTT.